Below are 13 T cell receptor beta chains sequenced from a single sample in a study of shared clonotypes between healthy human individuals. TCRdb's table, derived via immunoSEQ multiplex PCR, lists solely in-frame clones and lacks some. Of around 2,000,000 clones in the sample, roughly 94% were seen once. CD45RO-negative, CCR7-positively selected cells formed the naive CD8 fraction, excluding terminally differentiated effector memory CD45RA+ cells. Sequenced: naive CD8+ T cells sorted from blood. These receptors were taken from a man aged 18 to 29 in good health.

The V gene is TRBV6-1, the J gene TRBJ1-1; a weak D match, TRBD1 (5 bases). The CDR3 is made up of 15 amino acids. Trimming left V 6 bases short and J 1 base short, with 15 bases between. Germline V CDR1 and CDR2: MNHNS, SASEGT. CDR3 nucleotides: TGTGCCAGCAGGGCCGCGGTAGGGACGAACACTGAAGCTTTCTTT. Encoded protein: CASRAAVGTNTEAFF.

The chain's CDR3 is CASSAGAGGTDTQYF. The CDR3 region has the DNA TGTGCCAGCAGCGCCGGAGCGGGGGGCACAGATACGCAGTATTTT. The V call is TRBV9, the J call TRBJ2-3; 8 nucleotides match TRBD2. The CDR3 contains 15 residues. Germline CDR1 reads SGDLS; CDR2 reads YYNGEE. V lost 3 bases to trimming and J lost 1 base; unmatched junction nucleotides: 4.

This sequence joins TRBV5-4 and TRBJ1-2; D may be TRBD1 (5 bases). Trimming pared 1 base from V and 8 bases from J, leaving 18 bases between. The length of the CDR3 is 15 residues. Germline V gene data show CDR1 as SGHNT and CDR2 as YYREEE (reference sequence). This chain's CDR3 is CASSLYLSLGTGYTF. In DNA, the CDR3 is TGTGCCAGCAGCTTGTACCTCTCCCTCGGGACCGGCTACACCTTC.

This chain connects TRBV15 to TRBJ2-7; weak D call: TRBD1 (6 bases). The V and J ends lost 8 bases and 2 bases respectively, with 10 bases between them. Germline values: CDR1 LNHNV, CDR2 YYDKDF (reference sequence). The CDR3 spans 12 residues. The CDR3 coding sequence is TGTGCCACCGGGGACACAACCTACGAGCAGTACTTC. It yields the protein CATGDTTYEQYF.

Only one count was recorded for this clone. This chain links TRBV7-6 with TRBJ2-5; 7 bases are a match to TRBD1. Germline V CDR1 and CDR2: SGHVS, FNYEAQ. The V gene end was trimmed by 4 bases and the J gene end by 1 base; junction bases not matched to a gene: 6. The CDR3 is made up of 15 amino acids. The CDR3 reads CASSSTGSGQETQYF. The DNA for the CDR3 is TGTGCCAGCAGCTCGACAGGGAGTGGCCAAGAGACCCAGTACTTC.

This sequence joins TRBV6-6 and TRBJ2-2; D is uncertain. CDR1 is MNHNY, CDR2 SVGAGI, per germline (reference sequence). Trimming pared 5 bases from V and 2 bases from J, leaving 9 bases between. The CDR3 is made up of 14 amino acids. CDR3 DNA: TGTGCCAGCAGTCCCGACGGAAACACCGGGGAGCTGTTTTTT. It is translated as CASSPDGNTGELFF.

A remark on this clone: Distinct nucleotide sequences in the sample also encode this CDR3. The chain uses TRBV11-2 and TRBJ2-7; 11 bases fit TRBD2. J lost 3 bases, V lost 2 bases, and 0 bases had no gene match. CDR3 size: 14 residues. Germline V gives CDR1 SGHAT, CDR2 FQNNGV. The CDR3 here is CASSLLAGGYEQYF. The DNA of the CDR3 is TGTGCCAGCAGCTTACTAGCGGGAGGCTACGAGCAGTACTTC. The variable domain in full, completed from reference TRBV11-2 and TRBJ2-7, reads EAGVAQSPRYKIIEKRQSVAFWCNPISGHATLYWYQQILGQGPKLLIQFQNNGVVDDSQLPKDRFSAERLKGVDSTLKIQPAKLEDSAVYLCASSLLAGGYEQYFGPGTRLTVT.

The rearrangement links TRBV9 to TRBJ2-2; 9 positions match TRBD1. This CDR3 is built from 16 residues. Germline V lookup: CDR1 SGDLS, CDR2 YYNGEE. V shed 2 bases and J 6 bases; nucleotides not matched to a gene: 8. The CDR3 DNA is TGTGCCAGCAGCGTCTCCGGGACAGGGATTGCCGGGGAGCTGTTTTTT. Encoded protein: CASSVSGTGIAGELFF. The variable domain in full, with the rest retrieved from reference TRBV9 and TRBJ2-2, is DSGVTQTPKHLITATGQRVTLRCSPRSGDLSVYWYQQSLDQGLQFLIQYYNGEERAKGNILERFSAQQFPDLHSELNLSSLELGDSALYFCASSVSGTGIAGELFFGEGSRLTVL.

As for this clone: In the same sample, other DNA sequences code for this CDR3. J is TRBJ1-1 and V is TRBV7-9; D is unclear. The CDR3 length is 15 residues. Between the trimmed V and J ends, which lost 1 base and 1 base, there was a span of 10 bases. Germline V lookup: CDR1 SEHNR, CDR2 FQNEAQ (reference sequence). CDR3 sequence reads: CASSLGVGENTEAFF. The CDR3 nucleotides are TGTGCCAGCAGCTTAGGGGTCGGGGAGAACACTGAAGCTTTCTTT.

The genes are TRBV19 and TRBJ2-5, with D possibly matching TRBD2 (6 bases). From germline, CDR1 is LNHDA and CDR2 SQIVND (reference sequence). The V and J ends lost 3 bases and 4 bases respectively, with 15 bases between them. CDR3 length: 15 amino acids. CDR3 loop: CASSIWPGGRETQYF. The CDR3 DNA is TGTGCCAGTAGTATTTGGCCTGGAGGGAGAGAGACCCAGTACTTC.

The chain employs TRBV4-1 and TRBJ2-1, with D perhaps TRBD1 (5 bases). CDR3 length: 15 amino acids. Trimming took 0 bases from V and 8 from J, leaving 14 bases between them. Germline lookup yields CDR1 MGHRA and CDR2 YSYEKL. This chain's CDR3 is CASSQDPAGLYEQFF. CDR3 nucleotide sequence: TGCGCCAGCAGCCAAGATCCGGCAGGGCTGTATGAGCAGTTCTTC.

Turning to this clone: At the DNA level, this CDR3 is encoded by other sequences in the same sample as well. This chain joins TRBV9 and TRBJ1-1; D is unclear. V shed 0 bases and J shed 3 bases, with 3 bases lying between them. Germline V gives CDR1 SGDLS, CDR2 YYNGEE. This CDR3 spans 12 amino acids. CDR3 DNA: TGTGCCAGCAGCGTAGCTGACACTGAAGCTTTCTTT. This translates into CASSVADTEAFF.

CDR3 loop: CASSLWTGGYNSPLHF. Written as DNA, the CDR3 is TGTGCCAGCAGCTTATGGACAGGGGGCTATAATTCACCCCTCCACTTT. The J gene is TRBJ1-6, the V gene TRBV7-9; 10 nucleotides line up with TRBD1. Germline V gene sequence: CDR1 SEHNR, CDR2 FQNEAQ (reference sequence). V was clipped by 2 bases and J by 3 bases; unmatched bases: 1. The CDR3 has 16 residues.